Listed below are T cell receptor beta chains from one sample, sequenced in a study of blood T cell repertoires in COVID-19. Sequenced by immunoSEQ multiplex PCR; TCRdb stores in-frame clones only, minus some. The sample contains over 150,000 clones, about 87% of which appear only once. The material sequenced was peripheral blood. The receptors were sampled from a middle-aged man with active or convalescent COVID-19. Both conserved end residues are part of each CDR3. The D gene is left open where the match is weak.

d_call	v_call	j_call	cdr3_nt	cdr3_aa
TRBD1	TRBV6-5	TRBJ1-1	TGTGCCAGCGGATCAGGGACAGTGGAAGCTTTCTTT	CASGSGTVEAFF
-	TRBV18	TRBJ1-4	TGTGCCAGCTCACCACGGGAGGGAACTAATGAAAAACTGTTTTTT	CASSPREGTNEKLFF
-	TRBV11-2	TRBJ1-2	TGTGCCAGCAGCTTAGCCGAGGGGGATAACTATGGCTACACCTTC	CASSLAEGDNYGYTF
TRBD1	TRBV5-1	TRBJ1-1	TGCGCCAGCAGCTTGAGGGGACAGGGTGGGTTGGACACTGAAGCTTTCTTT	CASSLRGQGGLDTEAFF
TRBD2	TRBV6-1	TRBJ2-2	TGTGCCAGCAGTGCGGGGACTAGCGGGGGGAACACCGGGGAGCTGTTTTTT	CASSAGTSGGNTGELFF
-	TRBV2	TRBJ1-3	TGTGCCAGCATGTCAGGGGGAAACACCATATATTTT	CASMSGGNTIYF
-	TRBV11-3	TRBJ1-1	TGTGCCAGCAGTAATGGACAGCTTAACACTGAAGCTTTCTTT	CASSNGQLNTEAFF
-	TRBV19	TRBJ1-1	TGTGCCAGTAGCTACTACACTGAAGCTTTCTTT	CASSYYTEAFF
TRBD1	TRBV19	TRBJ1-5	TGTGCCAGTAGCCAGCCCGGGACAGGGAGAAGTCAGCCCCAGCATTTT	CASSQPGTGRSQPQHF
TRBD1	TRBV13	TRBJ1-1	TGTGCCAGCATCCAGTGGGGACAGGGGAACACTGAAGCTTTCTTT	CASIQWGQGNTEAFF